This entry features one TCR beta chain sequence. No antigen is known for it. The germline V gene encodes CDR1 LNHDA and CDR2 SQIVND (reference sequence). After removal of 4 bases from V and 6 bases from J, the junction contained 5 bases not matched to a gene. CDR3 length: 14 residues. This sample stems from a study of cytomegalovirus exposure and HLA in healthy donors. Study outcomes and limitations: Specificity for CMV antigens was confirmed in vitro for a few of the CMV-associated chains. A later analysis found first-cohort TCR clusters tended to co-occur in the 90 to 150 validation repertoires.

The donors were part of the validation cohort, which consisted of approximately 110 subjects and was separate from the first cohort of around 620 subjects. Data came from immunoSEQ multiplex PCR; TCRdb stores just in-frame clones and leaves some out. The sample carries 70,000 to 95,000 clones, roughly 93% recorded once. The source is a woman aged 25 to 39 in good health and CMV-seronegative. The chain joins TRBV19 to TRBJ1-1, with 10 positions matching TRBD1. The source material was PBMCs. The CDR3 sequence is CASSTRDRGSEAFF. CDR3 DNA sequence: TGTGCCAGTAGTACCCGGGACAGGGGCTCTGAAGCTTTCTTT.